This is a list of T cell receptor beta chains from one sample in a study of blood T cell repertoires in COVID-19. The table came from immunoSEQ multiplex PCR; TCRdb's copy has only in-frame clones and leaves some out. The sample includes hundreds of thousands of clones, 80% to 90% of them seen just once. Material for sequencing was PBMCs or T cells enriched from blood (not recorded which). The receptor set was obtained from a woman between 40 and 55 years old with acute COVID-19. The conserved cysteine and the conserved F or W are not part of the CDR3 here. The D gene is left open where the match is weak.

TRBD2 | TRBV28 | 12 | ASSLLAGAYEQY
NA | TRBV6-5 | 13 | ASSYSAGGQETQY
NA | TRBV6-5 | 11 | ASSLTNRDGYT
TRBD2 | TRBV6-5 | 12 | ASSIAGNADTQY
NA | TRBV11-3 | 15 | ASSGGGTALSTGELF
NA | TRBV12-3/TRBV12-4 | 10 | ASSLMGEPLH
TRBD2 | TRBV2 | 13 | ASSDHRGRSYEQY
TRBD1 | TRBV3-1/TRBV3-2 | 13 | ASSLTAGGNTEAF
TRBD2 | TRBV13 | 10 | ASSLTSAFLF
NA | TRBV7-3 | 11 | ASRPDSTGELF
TRBD2 | TRBV7-2 | 20 | ASSLAARVWLAGGSYQETQY
NA | TRBV11-3 | 11 | ASRQRSSYEQY
TRBD2 | TRBV5-1 | 16 | ASSLSVRREARLETQY
TRBD1 | TRBV28 | 10 | AANRGNYGYT
NA | TRBV6-2/TRBV6-3 | 15 | ASSHGVLTGNNQPQH
NA | TRBV7-9 | 16 | ASSLDETRQLSNSPLH
NA | TRBV27 | 12 | ASARGEWNTEAF
TRBD1 | TRBV29-1 | 12 | SAGTGVGTDTQY
TRBD1 | TRBV18 | 12 | ASLPGQGSNIQY
NA | TRBV18 | 12 | ASSSQQGVETQY
TRBD2 | TRBV28 | 12 | ASITSGFTDTQY
TRBD1 | TRBV28 | 13 | ASTQGGTRGTEAF
TRBD1 | TRBV7-9 | 14 | ASSPKRDSAVYGYT
NA | TRBV28 | 13 | ASKRRAESSYEQY
NA | TRBV29-1 | 13 | SVEDTGSSTDTQY
NA | TRBV5-6 | 10 | ASTTYPGELF
NA | TRBV28 | 10 | ASGGVRSEQY
NA | TRBV5-1 | 13 | ASSSPTTGNYGYT
NA | TRBV28 | 10 | ASSSGTDTQY
TRBD1 | TRBV4-2 | 13 | ASSQDATGEQPQH
TRBD1 | TRBV2 | 11 | ASSGETGVEAF
TRBD2 | TRBV11-1 | 13 | ASSFLSGRYNEQF
TRBD1 | TRBV14 | 14 | ASSRSGQSSYNEQF
NA | TRBV11-3 | 11 | ASSLRQNTEAF
NA | TRBV4-2 | 10 | ASSQTADGYT
NA | TRBV18 | 11 | ASSQDRNSPLH
TRBD2 | TRBV19 | 15 | ASSPRRLAVDTGELF
NA | TRBV18 | 11 | ASSIAERGEQY
NA | TRBV5-1 | 11 | ASSLGELYEQY
TRBD2 | TRBV2 | 17 | ASSDLGLAGTASYNEQF
NA | TRBV11-1 | 14 | ASSFQGGLSGNTIY
TRBD2 | TRBV29-1 | 11 | SFLGAGGDEQF
NA | TRBV6-5 | 12 | ASSSSWSSYEQY
TRBD1 | TRBV28 | 14 | ASSFRRTGSRTEAF
NA | TRBV19 | 12 | ASSMGQGHYGYT
NA | TRBV2 | 11 | ASGRSIEETQY
NA | TRBV19 | 13 | ATQTGTTTNYGYT
TRBD1 | TRBV29-1 | 11 | SVLGQENTEAF
NA | TRBV6-5 | 11 | ASRRTANSPLH
NA | TRBV6-6 | 12 | ASSYSRQGDEAF
NA | TRBV19 | 13 | ASKLGGSGANVLT
NA | TRBV5-8 | 16 | ASHGGGRLGSGANVLT
NA | TRBV14 | 11 | ASSQVSGRRAF